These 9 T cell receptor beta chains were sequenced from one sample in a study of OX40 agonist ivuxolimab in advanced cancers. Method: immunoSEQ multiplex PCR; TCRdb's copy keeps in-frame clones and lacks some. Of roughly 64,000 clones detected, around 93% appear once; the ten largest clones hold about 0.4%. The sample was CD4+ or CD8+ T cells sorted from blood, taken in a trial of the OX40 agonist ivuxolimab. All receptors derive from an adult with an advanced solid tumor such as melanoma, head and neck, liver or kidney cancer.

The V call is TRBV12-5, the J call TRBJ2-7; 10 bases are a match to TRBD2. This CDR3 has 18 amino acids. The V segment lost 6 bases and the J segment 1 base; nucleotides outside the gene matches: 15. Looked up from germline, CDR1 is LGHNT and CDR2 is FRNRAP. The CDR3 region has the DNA TGTGCTAGTGGGCGAACCCTAGCTTCTAGCGGGAGTTCCTACGAGCAGTACTTC. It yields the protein CASGRTLASSGSSYEQYF.

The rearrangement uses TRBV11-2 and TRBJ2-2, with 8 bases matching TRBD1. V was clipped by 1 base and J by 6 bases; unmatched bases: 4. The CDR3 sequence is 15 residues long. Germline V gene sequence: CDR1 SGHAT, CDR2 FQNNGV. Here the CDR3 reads CASSLVQGASGELFF. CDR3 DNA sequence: TGTGCCAGCAGCTTAGTGCAGGGGGCCTCCGGGGAGCTGTTTTTT.

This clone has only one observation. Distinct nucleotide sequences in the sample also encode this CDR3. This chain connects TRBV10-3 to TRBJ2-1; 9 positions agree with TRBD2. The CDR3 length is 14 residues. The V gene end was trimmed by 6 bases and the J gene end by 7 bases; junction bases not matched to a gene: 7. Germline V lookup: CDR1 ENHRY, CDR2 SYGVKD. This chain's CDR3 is CAIRPGLADNEQFF. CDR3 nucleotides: TGTGCCATCAGACCGGGACTAGCAGATAATGAGCAGTTCTTC.

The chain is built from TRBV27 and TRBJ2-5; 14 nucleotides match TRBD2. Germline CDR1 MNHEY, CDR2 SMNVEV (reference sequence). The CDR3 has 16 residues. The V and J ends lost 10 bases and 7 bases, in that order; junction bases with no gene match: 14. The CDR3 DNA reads TGTGCCACTCCCCCCCGGACTAGCGGGAGGCTGGGGACCCAGTACTTC. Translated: CATPPRTSGRLGTQYF.

CDR3: CASSGQGPLRVTEAFF. For the CDR3, the DNA is TGTGCCAGCAGCGGCCAAGGGCCTTTACGGGTGACTGAAGCTTTCTTT. The chain carries TRBV11-3 and TRBJ1-1; D remains ambiguous. Trimming pared 5 bases from V and 5 bases from J, leaving 21 bases between. The germline CDR1 and CDR2 sequences are SGHNT and YENEEA. The CDR3 is 16 residues long. Full variable domain (outside the CDR3, taken from reference TRBV11-3 and TRBJ1-1): EAGVVQSPRYKIIEKKQPVAFWCNPISGHNTLYWYLQNLGQGPELLIRYENEEAVDDSQLPKDRFSAERLKGVDSTLKIQPAELGDSAVYLCASSGQGPLRVTEAFFGQGTRLTVV.

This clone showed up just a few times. The CDR3 DNA sequence: TGTGCCAGCAGTGACCAGACCGAGAAGGGAAACACCATATATTTT. Translated: CASSDQTEKGNTIYF. The chain recombines TRBV6-4 with TRBJ1-3; D is uncertain. CDR3 length equals 15 residues. CDR1 MRHNA and CDR2 SNTAGT come from the germline V gene. V dropped 2 bases and J dropped 4 bases, with 12 bases sitting between them.

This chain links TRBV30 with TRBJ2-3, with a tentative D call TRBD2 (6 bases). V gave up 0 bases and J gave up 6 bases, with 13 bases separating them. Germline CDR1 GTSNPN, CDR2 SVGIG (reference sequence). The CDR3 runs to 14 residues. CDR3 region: CAWSVGSGVDTQYF. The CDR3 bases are TGTGCCTGGAGTGTGGGGTCGGGAGTCGATACGCAGTATTTT.

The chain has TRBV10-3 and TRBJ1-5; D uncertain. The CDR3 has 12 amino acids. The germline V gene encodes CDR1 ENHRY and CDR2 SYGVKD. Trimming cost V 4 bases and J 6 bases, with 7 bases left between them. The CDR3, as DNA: TGTGCCATCAGTGGCGGAGCTCAGCCCCAGCATTTT. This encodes CAISGGAQPQHF.

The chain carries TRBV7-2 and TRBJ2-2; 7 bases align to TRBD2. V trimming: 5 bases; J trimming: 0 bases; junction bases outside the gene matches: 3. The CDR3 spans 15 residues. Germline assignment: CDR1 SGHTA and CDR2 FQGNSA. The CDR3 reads CASSKSGANTGELFF. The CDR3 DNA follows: TGTGCCAGCAGCAAGAGCGGGGCGAACACCGGGGAGCTGTTTTTT.